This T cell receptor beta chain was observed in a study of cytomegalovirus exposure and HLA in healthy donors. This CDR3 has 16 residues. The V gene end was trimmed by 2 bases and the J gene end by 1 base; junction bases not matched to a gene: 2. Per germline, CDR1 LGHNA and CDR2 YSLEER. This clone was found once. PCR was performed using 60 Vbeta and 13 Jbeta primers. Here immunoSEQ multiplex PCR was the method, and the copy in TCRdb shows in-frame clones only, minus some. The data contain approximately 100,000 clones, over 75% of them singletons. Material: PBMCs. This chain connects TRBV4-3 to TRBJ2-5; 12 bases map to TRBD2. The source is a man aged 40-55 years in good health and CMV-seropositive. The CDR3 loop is CASSQKGLAGQETQYF. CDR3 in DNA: TGCGCCAGCAGCCAAAAGGGACTAGCGGGCCAAGAGACCCAGTACTTC.